This TCR beta chain was identified in a study of blood T cell repertoires in COVID-19 (dated by TCRdb to the early 2020s). Study-level background: Samples from collaborators originated in the United States, Italy and Spain and spanned both the acute and convalescent phases of COVID-19. Where available, HLA class I and class II types were taken from metadata supplied by the sample provider and were not determined by assay-based typing. Nearly every sample came with metadata listing a de-identified subject ID, COVID-19 status, age in years and sex. The material from the prospective study consisted of cDNA or gDNA derived from T cells, B-cell-depleted T cells, or PBMCs. The repertoires were released in a freely available public database meant as a resource for research on the immune response to SARS-CoV-2. Samples were obtained from the ongoing ImmuneRACE study (first 160 participants) and from about 1,300 subjects provided by 6 global collaborators. The dataset comprised deeply sampled blood TCRbeta repertoires from subjects exposed to, actively infected with, or recovered from COVID-19.

The CDR3 has 17 amino acids, counting the end cysteine and phenylalanine. The read is trimmed to its CDR3 DNA, 51 bases read in frame from base 1. Ends trimmed: V by 5 bases, J by 0 bases; bases unmatched to a gene: 7. In the germline V gene (reference sequence), CDR1 corresponds to SGHNT and CDR2 to YYREEE. With respect to this clone: The target of this receptor is not known. No base qualities exist here, and no much larger clone lies one base off it.

Broader findings and caveats from the paper: The quantity of clinical and demographic metadata differed by source and by participant and was supplied without curation.

Collaborating institutions collected whole blood in K2EDTA tubes following their own protocols. For TCRbeta analysis, collaborator samples were shipped as frozen whole blood, as isolated PBMCs, or as DNA extracted from either sample type. TCRbeta CDR3 regions were amplified from genomic DNA using the immunoSEQ Assay, a bias-controlled multiplex PCR. Regarding the original processing steps: Nucleated cell counts per sample were estimated from amplification of reference gene primers within the assay. To quantify the absolute abundance of each unique TCRbeta CDR3 rearrangement, sequence reads were collapsed and filtered. For each sample, productive Simpson clonality was calculated as the square root of Simpson's diversity index across productive rearrangements. TCRdb mirrors the immuneACCESS table, restricted to in-frame sequences. Some clones are absent from its copies; in checked studies, under half trace to an unresolved V gene, and the reason for the others is unknown. For V, J and clone size, that table is used; D and trimming come from the DNA. The sample yields 35,000 to 50,000 clones; 82% were counted once. Under 25% of the sample comes from the top ten.

The source material was peripheral blood. The chain is assembled from TRBV5-4 and TRBJ2-6, with 8 bases aligning to TRBD1. The TCR was taken from a woman aged 60 to 75 with acute or convalescent COVID-19. The CDR3: CASRPGTGSSGANVLTF. The nucleotides are TGTGCCAGCAGACCAGGGACAGGTAGCTCTGGGGCCAACGTCCTGACTTTC.